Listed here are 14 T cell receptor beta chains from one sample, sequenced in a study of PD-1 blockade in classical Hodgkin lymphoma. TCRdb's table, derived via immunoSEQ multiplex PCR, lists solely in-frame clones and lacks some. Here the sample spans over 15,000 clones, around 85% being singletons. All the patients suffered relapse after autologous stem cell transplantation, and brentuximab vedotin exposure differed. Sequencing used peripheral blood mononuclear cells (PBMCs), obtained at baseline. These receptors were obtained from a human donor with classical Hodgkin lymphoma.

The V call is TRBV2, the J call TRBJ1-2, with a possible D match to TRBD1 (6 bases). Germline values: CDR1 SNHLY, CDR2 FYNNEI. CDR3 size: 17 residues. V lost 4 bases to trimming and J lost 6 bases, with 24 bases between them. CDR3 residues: CASSGPVTAGAPDGYTF. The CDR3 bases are TGTGCCAGCAGTGGCCCCGTTACGGCAGGGGCCCCCGATGGCTACACCTTC.

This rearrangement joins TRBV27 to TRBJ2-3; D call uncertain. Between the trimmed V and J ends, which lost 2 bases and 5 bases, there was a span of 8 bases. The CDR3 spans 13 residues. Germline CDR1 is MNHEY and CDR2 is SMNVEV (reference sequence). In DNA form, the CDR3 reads TGTGCCAGCAGTTTAGGGTTTAGAGATACGCAGTATTTT. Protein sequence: CASSLGFRDTQYF.

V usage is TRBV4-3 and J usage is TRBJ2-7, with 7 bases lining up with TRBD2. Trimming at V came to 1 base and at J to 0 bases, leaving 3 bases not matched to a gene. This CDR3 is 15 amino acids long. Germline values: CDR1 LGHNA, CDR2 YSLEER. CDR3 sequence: CASSQGRTSSYEQYF. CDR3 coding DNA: TGCGCCAGCAGCCAAGGAAGGACTAGCTCCTACGAGCAGTACTTC.

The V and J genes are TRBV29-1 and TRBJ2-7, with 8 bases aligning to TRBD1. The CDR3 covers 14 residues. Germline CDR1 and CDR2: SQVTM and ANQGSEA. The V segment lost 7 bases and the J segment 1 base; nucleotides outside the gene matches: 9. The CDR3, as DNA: TGCAGCGCGTACGGGACAGGCCGATCCTACGAGCAGTACTTC. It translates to CSAYGTGRSYEQYF.

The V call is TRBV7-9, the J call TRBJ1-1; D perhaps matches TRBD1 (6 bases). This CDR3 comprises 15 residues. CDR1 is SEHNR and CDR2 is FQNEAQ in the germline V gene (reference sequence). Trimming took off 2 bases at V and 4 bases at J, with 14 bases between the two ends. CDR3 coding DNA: TGTGCCAGCAGCTTATTGGGGGGCTGGGGCACTGAAGCTTTCTTT. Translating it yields CASSLLGGWGTEAFF.

The CDR3 bases are TGTGCCAGCAGGAGACAGGCCCACGAGCAGTACTTC. Translated, it gives CASRRQAHEQYF. The chain joins TRBV2 to TRBJ2-7; a weak D match, TRBD1 (6 bases). The CDR3 spans 12 residues. The germline gives CDR1 SNHLY, CDR2 FYNNEI. Trimming took off 6 bases at V and 5 bases at J, with 11 bases between the two ends.

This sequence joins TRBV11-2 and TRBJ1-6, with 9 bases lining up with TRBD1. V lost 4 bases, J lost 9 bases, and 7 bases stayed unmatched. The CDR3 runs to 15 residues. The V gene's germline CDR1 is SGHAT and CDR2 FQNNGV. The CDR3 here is CASSSTYRGLSPLHF. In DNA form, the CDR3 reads TGTGCCAGCAGCTCGACCTACAGGGGGCTTTCACCCCTCCACTTT.

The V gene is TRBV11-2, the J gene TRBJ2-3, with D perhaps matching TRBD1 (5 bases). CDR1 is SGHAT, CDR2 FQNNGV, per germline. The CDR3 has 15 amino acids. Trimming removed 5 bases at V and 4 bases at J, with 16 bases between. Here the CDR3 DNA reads TGTGCCAGCAGCCTACAGGACATAGTCGCAGATACGCAGTATTTT. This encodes CASSLQDIVADTQYF.

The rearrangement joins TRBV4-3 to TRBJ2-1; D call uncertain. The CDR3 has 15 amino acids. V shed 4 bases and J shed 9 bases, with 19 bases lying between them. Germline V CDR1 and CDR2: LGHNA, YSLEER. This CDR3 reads CASSPQESAWSEQFF. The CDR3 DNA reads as TGCGCCAGCAGCCCTCAGGAGTCCGCGTGGAGTGAGCAGTTCTTC.

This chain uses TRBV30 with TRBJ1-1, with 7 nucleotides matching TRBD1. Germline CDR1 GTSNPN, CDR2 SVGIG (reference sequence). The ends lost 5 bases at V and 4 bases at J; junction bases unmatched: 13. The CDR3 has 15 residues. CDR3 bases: TGTGCCTGGGAGACCTACAGGGGACATTCCACTGAAGCTTTCTTT. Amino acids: CAWETYRGHSTEAFF.

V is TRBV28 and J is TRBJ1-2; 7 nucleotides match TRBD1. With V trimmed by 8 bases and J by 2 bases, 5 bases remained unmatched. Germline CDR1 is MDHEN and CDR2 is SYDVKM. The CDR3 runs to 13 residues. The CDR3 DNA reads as TGTGCCAGCCGGGACAGCTCGAACTATGGCTACACCTTC. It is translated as CASRDSSNYGYTF.

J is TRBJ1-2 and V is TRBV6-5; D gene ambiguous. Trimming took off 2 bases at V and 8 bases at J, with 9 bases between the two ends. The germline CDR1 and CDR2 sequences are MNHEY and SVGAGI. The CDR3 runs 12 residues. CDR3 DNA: TGTGCCAGCAGTTACGAAGGACGGGGCTACACCTTC. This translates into CASSYEGRGYTF.

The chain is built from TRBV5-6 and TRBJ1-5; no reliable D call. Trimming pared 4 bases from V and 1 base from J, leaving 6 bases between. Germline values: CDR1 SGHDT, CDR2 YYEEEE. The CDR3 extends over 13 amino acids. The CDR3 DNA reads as TGTGCCAGCAGCCACGGGAGCAATCAGCCCCAGCATTTT. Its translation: CASSHGSNQPQHF. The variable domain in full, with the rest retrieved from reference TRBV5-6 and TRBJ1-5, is DAGVTQSPTHLIKTRGQQVTLRCSPKSGHDTVSWYQQALGQGPQFIFQYYEEEERQRGNFPDRFSGHQFPNYSSELNVNALLLGDSALYLCASSHGSNQPQHFGDGTRLSIL.

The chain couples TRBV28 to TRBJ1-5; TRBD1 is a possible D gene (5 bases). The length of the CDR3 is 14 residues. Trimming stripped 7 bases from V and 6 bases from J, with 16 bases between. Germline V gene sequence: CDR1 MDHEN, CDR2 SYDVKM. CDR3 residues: CASNSQGFLQPQHF. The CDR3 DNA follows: TGTGCCAGCAACTCTCAGGGATTCCTTCAGCCCCAGCATTTT.